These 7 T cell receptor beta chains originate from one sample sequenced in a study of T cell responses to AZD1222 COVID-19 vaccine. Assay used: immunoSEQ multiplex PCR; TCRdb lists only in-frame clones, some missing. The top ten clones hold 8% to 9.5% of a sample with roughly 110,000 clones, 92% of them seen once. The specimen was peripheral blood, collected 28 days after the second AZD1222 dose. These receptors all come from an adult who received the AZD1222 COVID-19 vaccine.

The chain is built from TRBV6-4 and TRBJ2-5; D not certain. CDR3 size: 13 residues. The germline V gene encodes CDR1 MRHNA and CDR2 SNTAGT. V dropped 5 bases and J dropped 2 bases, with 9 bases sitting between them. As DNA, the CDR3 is TGTGCCAGCAGTCGACGGGCGCAAGAGACCCAGTACTTC. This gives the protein CASSRRAQETQYF.

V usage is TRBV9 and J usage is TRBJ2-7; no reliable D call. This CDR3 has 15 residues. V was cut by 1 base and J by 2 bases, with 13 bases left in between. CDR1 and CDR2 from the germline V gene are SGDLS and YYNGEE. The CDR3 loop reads CASSVITGRPYEQYF. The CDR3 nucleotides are TGTGCCAGCAGCGTAATCACGGGCAGGCCCTACGAGCAGTACTTC.

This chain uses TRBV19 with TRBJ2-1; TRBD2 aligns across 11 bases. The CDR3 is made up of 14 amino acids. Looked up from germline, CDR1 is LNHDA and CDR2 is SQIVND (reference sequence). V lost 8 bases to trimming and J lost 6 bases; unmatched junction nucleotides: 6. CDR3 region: CASLSGGASNEQFF. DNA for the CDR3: TGTGCCAGTCTTAGCGGGGGGGCCAGCAATGAGCAGTTCTTC. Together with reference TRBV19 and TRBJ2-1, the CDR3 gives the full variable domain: DGGITQSPKYLFRKEGQNVTLSCEQNLNHDAMYWYRQDPGQGLRLIYYSQIVNDFQKGDIAEGYSVSREKKESFPLTVTSAQKNPTAFYLCASLSGGASNEQFFGPGTRLTVL.

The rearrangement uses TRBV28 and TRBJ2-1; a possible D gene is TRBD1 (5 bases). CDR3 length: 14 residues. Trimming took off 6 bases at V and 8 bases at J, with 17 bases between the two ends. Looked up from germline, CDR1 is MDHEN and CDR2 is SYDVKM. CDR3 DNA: TGTGCCAGCAGCCATTCCAGGGTTTGGGATGAGCAGTTCTTC. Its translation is CASSHSRVWDEQFF.

In DNA form, the CDR3 reads TGTGCCAGCAGCTTGGGGTCCTCAAACAGGGGGCGTTACGAGCAGTACTTC. This gives the protein CASSLGSSNRGRYEQYF. The chain is built from TRBV5-5 and TRBJ2-7, with TRBD1 matching over 9 bases. Trimming cost V 0 bases and J 4 bases; bases outside gene matches: 11. CDR3 size: 17 residues. Germline V gives CDR1 SGHKS, CDR2 YYEKEE (reference sequence).

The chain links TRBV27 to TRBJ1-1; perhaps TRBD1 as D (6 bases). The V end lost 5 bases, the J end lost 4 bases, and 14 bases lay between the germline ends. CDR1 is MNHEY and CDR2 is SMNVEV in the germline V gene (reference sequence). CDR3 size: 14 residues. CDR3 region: CASSQGQTSTEAFF. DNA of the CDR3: TGTGCCAGCAGTCAAGGACAGACGAGCACTGAAGCTTTCTTT.

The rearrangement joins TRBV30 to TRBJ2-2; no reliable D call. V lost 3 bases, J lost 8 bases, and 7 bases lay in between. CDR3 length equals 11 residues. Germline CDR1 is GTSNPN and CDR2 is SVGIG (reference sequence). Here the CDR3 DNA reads TGTGCCTGGAGCGCCCCTGGGGAGCTGTTTTTT. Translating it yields CAWSAPGELFF. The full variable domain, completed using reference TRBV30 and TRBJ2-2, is SQTIHQWPATLVQPVGSPLSLECTVEGTSNPNLYWYRQAAGRGLQLLFYSVGIGQISSEVPQNLSASRPQDRQFILSSKKLLLSDSGFYLCAWSAPGELFFGEGSRLTVL.